These T cell receptor beta chains were read from a single sample in a study of spatial heterogeneity in lung cancer. TCRdb re-analysed the 5' RACE reads in MiXCR, keeping a single row per CDR3 protein. The table includes 110,000 or so distinct CDR3 sequences, approximately 10% detected once. The starting material was PBMCs, obtained at follow-up. These receptors originate from a female donor with early-stage non-small cell lung cancer. The CDR3 runs from the conserved cysteine through the conserved F or W.

v_gene	j_gene	CDR3aa
TRBV28	TRBJ2-5	CASSSATLPQETQYF
TRBV10-2	TRBJ2-1	CASGPGQGGGQQFF
TRBV6-5	TRBJ1-1	CASRNGQTSEAFF
TRBV28	TRBJ1-6	CASSYEPLQGRNSPLHF
TRBV12-3/TRBV12-4	TRBJ1-1	CASSLAGYNTEAFF
TRBV9	TRBJ1-1	CASSSDGSTEAFF
TRBV28	TRBJ1-1	CASSWRGELRSEAFF
TRBV7-9	TRBJ2-5	CASSYGQNQETQYF
TRBV28	TRBJ1-5	CASSLWVGQPQHF
TRBV3-1	TRBJ2-5	CASSQDSETQYF
TRBV3-1	TRBJ2-1	CASSPSGSSNNEQFF
TRBV9	TRBJ2-6	CASSRSGANVLTF
TRBV28	TRBJ2-3	CASSSSGTSGSTDTQYF
TRBV6-5	TRBJ1-2	CASSSLGGELSYGYTF
TRBV6-2/TRBV6-3	TRBJ2-5	CASSYSRGASIQETQYF
TRBV20-1	TRBJ2-2	CSAQVQQLGTGELFF
TRBV11-2	TRBJ1-1	CASSFQYTEAFF
TRBV27	TRBJ2-3	CASRAFRAGTDTQYF
TRBV5-1	TRBJ2-7	CASSSGTGLGYEQYF
TRBV7-3	TRBJ2-2	CASSSGLAGVGELFF
TRBV7-3	TRBJ2-1	CASSLGGTYTRNEQFF
TRBV20-1	TRBJ2-1	CSAISPNSGAWEQFF
TRBV28	TRBJ1-1	CASSTTGTKGKAFF
TRBV6-5	TRBJ2-5	CASSPTSGSTETQYF
TRBV4-2	TRBJ1-1	CASSQDSSGQGHTEAFF
TRBV27	TRBJ2-1	CASSSEDSYNEQFF
TRBV28	TRBJ1-1	CASKTLNTEAFF
TRBV7-6	TRBJ1-2	CASSLATQGSDGYTF
TRBV18	TRBJ2-3	CASSPPITASDTQYF
TRBV20-1	TRBJ1-6	CSARIADGAYNSPLHF
TRBV6-2/TRBV6-3	TRBJ2-5	CASSSPLAALETQYF
TRBV11-2	TRBJ2-5	CASSEFGQHQETQYF
TRBV2	TRBJ2-3	CASKGTSGITDTQYF
TRBV5-6	TRBJ1-2	CASSLGAVGYTF
TRBV3-1	TRBJ1-2	CASSRWTDPGYTF
TRBV24-1	TRBJ2-7	CATSDSGNQYEQYF
TRBV7-9	TRBJ2-1	CASSMGASSNEQFF